The subject of this entry is one TCR beta chain. No antigen is known for it. Looked up from germline, CDR1 is SGHRS and CDR2 is YFSETQ. The germline V and J ends were trimmed by 0 bases and 5 bases, with 14 bases remaining between them. The length of the CDR3 is 16 residues. This specimen belongs to a study of response to subunit inactivated influenza vaccine. Overall study findings and caveats: T cells newly recruited by each seasonal influenza vaccination are few, the authors suggested.

Each CDR3 protein is one row after TCRdb ran MiXCR on the RT-PCR reads. The data hold 560,000 or so distinct CDR3 sequences, with 7.6% observed a single time. This receptor was obtained from a man between 45 and 75 years old who received an inactivated influenza vaccine. The J gene is TRBJ2-2, the V gene TRBV5-1, with D unclear. The starting material was PBMCs from blood, obtained roughly 24 months after vaccination. CDR3: CASSLEGGSQTGELFF. The CDR3 region has the DNA TGCGCCAGCAGCTTGGAGGGCGGCTCACAGACCGGGGAGCTGTTTTTT.